One T cell receptor beta chain is described in this entry. This specimen comes from a study of technical replicates of blood from several donors. The data were produced by immunoSEQ multiplex PCR, yet TCRdb's version contains in-frame clones alone and is incomplete. The profile shows roughly 16,000 clones, 85% to 90% of them singletons. V lost 1 base and J lost 5; bases outside the gene matches: 13. Germline CDR1 reads KGHSH; CDR2 reads LQKENI. The CDR3 loop spans 17 amino acids. This TCR was recovered from a human donor in good health. The rearrangement uses TRBV18 and TRBJ2-7, with TRBD1 matching over 8 bases. What was sequenced was PBMCs. CDR3 protein: CASSPHAAGGAGDEQYF. The DNA for the CDR3 is TGTGCCAGCTCACCACACGCGGCAGGGGGCGCAGGCGACGAGCAGTACTTC.